This T cell receptor beta chain derives from a study of tumor-infiltrating lymphocytes in primary liver carcinoma. Turning to the study itself: Men as well as women, aged 30 to 69 years, made up the patients. Whole-study findings and limits: With p = 0.039, the top-250-clone fraction in tumors significantly exceeded that in blood. Overlap in tumor-adjacent and tumor-blood pairs fell below that of tumor region pairs.

Unsorted whole blood yielded the blood RNA, and germline DNA was also extracted. This clonotype appeared many times. Its antigen is currently unknown. Constant-region priming of about 500 ng total RNA yielded TCR beta cDNA. TCR beta libraries came from three nested multiplex PCR rounds using slightly modified ARM-PCR. With TRBV1-TRBV30 forward primers and a C-beta reverse primer, the first two PCR rounds were run for about 10 cycles each. TCRdb ran MiXCR on the multiplex PCR reads and lists one entry per CDR3 protein. The sample includes about 200,000 distinct CDR3 sequences, around three fifths of them seen just once. V lost 5 bases, J lost 4 bases, and 6 bases stayed unmatched. Germline loops: CDR1 MNHEY, CDR2 SVGEGT. This CDR3 is 15 amino acids long.

The chain has TRBV6-2 or TRBV6-3 and TRBJ2-7; 12 bases fit TRBD1. The clonotype was recovered from a woman aged 55-69 years with primary liver carcinoma and hepatitis B virus infection. Sequencing was performed on peripheral blood. The CDR3, as DNA: TGTGCCAGCAGTGACGGGACAGGGGGCCGGTACGAGCAGTACTTC. Protein sequence: CASSDGTGGRYEQYF.